Listed below are T cell receptor beta chains from one sample, sequenced in a study of blood T cell repertoires in COVID-19. Profiling relied on immunoSEQ multiplex PCR, and the TCRdb table lists in-frame clones only, not all of them. The profile shows about 200,000 clones, around nine tenths of them singletons. Sequencing was done on a sample of peripheral blood. All receptors come from a man aged 45-65 years with acute or convalescent COVID-19. The CDR3 runs from the conserved cysteine through the conserved F or W. D genes are given only for firm matches. A clone size is listed for some rows: how often the clone was seen (once, few, many), or a class if it is expanded.

TRBJ2-1	TRBD2	TRBV7-9	.	TGTGCCAGCAGCTTTTGGGCGGGAGGTAGCGATGAGCAGTTCTTC	CASSFWAGGSDEQFF
TRBJ1-2	TRBD1	TRBV7-9	few	TGTGCCAGCAGCCGACAGGGGCCCCTAAACTATGGCTACACCTTC	CASSRQGPLNYGYTF
TRBJ1-5	.	TRBV19	.	TGTGCCAGTAGTACGCCCGACCGGGTCATTCCCCAGCATTTT	CASSTPDRVIPQHF
TRBJ1-2	.	TRBV5-4	.	TGTGCCAGCAGCTTGGACAGGGAATATGGCTACACCTTC	CASSLDREYGYTF
TRBJ2-2	.	TRBV15	few	TGTGCCACCAGCCAACGAGAGGCGACCGGGGAGCTGTTTTTT	CATSQREATGELFF
TRBJ2-1	TRBD2	TRBV29-1	.	TGCAGCGCAAGTCGAGGGCTAGCGGGACACTACAATGAGCAGTTCTTC	CSASRGLAGHYNEQFF
TRBJ2-5	.	TRBV11-2	.	TGTGCCAGCAGCTCCGGACTATCCCAAGAGACCCAGTACTTC	CASSSGLSQETQYF
TRBJ1-1	.	TRBV10-3	.	TGTGCCATCAGTGAGTCTCGGCAGGTTGGGACTGAAGCTTTCTTT	CAISESRQVGTEAFF
TRBJ2-2	.	TRBV9	.	TGTGCCAGCAGCGTAGGGGTTAGCGGGAACACCGGGGAGCTGTTTTTT	CASSVGVSGNTGELFF
TRBJ2-3	TRBD2	TRBV5-1	.	TGCGCCAGCAGCGTCGGACTAGCGGTGGGAGAGGGGACGCAGTATTTT	CASSVGLAVGEGTQYF
TRBJ1-2	.	TRBV5-4	.	TGTGCCAGCAGCCCAACAATAGGACAGAGCTATGGCTACACCTTC	CASSPTIGQSYGYTF
TRBJ2-5	.	TRBV18	.	TGTGCCAGCTCACCAGGGCAGGGCCAAGAGACCCAGTACTTC	CASSPGQGQETQYF
TRBJ2-1	TRBD2	TRBV10-2	.	TGCGCCAGCGCGAGGCCTGGGAGGGGCCATGAGCAGTTCTTC	CASARPGRGHEQFF
TRBJ2-5	TRBD1	TRBV7-9	.	TGTGCCAGCAGCTCTAGGAGAGGCGGACAGGGATTTGGTGAGACCCAGTACTTC	CASSSRRGGQGFGETQYF
TRBJ1-4	TRBD1	TRBV29-1	.	TGCAGCGTTAAAGGACAGGGGGCGGGGGAAAAACTGTTTTTT	CSVKGQGAGEKLFF
TRBJ1-2	.	TRBV12-3/TRBV12-4	.	TGTGCCAGCAGTCCAGGAGGCTTCTATGGCTACACCTTC	CASSPGGFYGYTF
TRBJ2-4	.	TRBV9	few	TGTGCCAGCAGCGTAGACGGGGAACCGAACATTCAGTACTTC	CASSVDGEPNIQYF
TRBJ1-2	.	TRBV28	once	TGTGCCAGCAGCGCCCGGGGTGGGTATGGCTACACCTTC	CASSARGGYGYTF
TRBJ2-1	TRBD2	TRBV29-1	.	TGCAGCGTTAGCGGGAGTACGGGGGATGAGCAGTTCTTC	CSVSGSTGDEQFF
TRBJ1-1	.	TRBV18	.	TGTGCCAGCTCACCACCAAATCGTGGAGACACTGAAGCTTTCTTT	CASSPPNRGDTEAFF
TRBJ2-1	TRBD2	TRBV3-1/TRBV3-2	once	TGTGCCAGCAGCCAAGTGGGACTAGCGGGAGTAAATGAGCAGTTCTTC	CASSQVGLAGVNEQFF
TRBJ2-4	.	TRBV4-3	.	TGCGCCAGCAGCCAAGGAGCTGGTCTAGCCAAAAACATTCAGTACTTC	CASSQGAGLAKNIQYF
TRBJ2-1	TRBD2	TRBV18	once	TGTGCCAGCTCACCAGGACTAGCGGACAATGAGCAGTTCTTC	CASSPGLADNEQFF
TRBJ1-5	.	TRBV7-2	.	TGTGCCAGCAGCCGAGGCCCCAATCAGCCCCAGCATTTT	CASSRGPNQPQHF
TRBJ2-7	.	TRBV20-1	.	TGCAGTGCTAGTAACAGTCCCTACGAGCAGTACTTC	CSASNSPYEQYF
TRBJ2-5	TRBD2	TRBV10-2	once	TGCGCCAGCAGTGACTCAGCGGGGGAGACCCAGTACTTC	CASSDSAGETQYF
TRBJ2-2	.	TRBV6-5	few	TGTGCCAGCAGTTTGTCACAAACAAACACCGGGGAGCTGTTTTTT	CASSLSQTNTGELFF
TRBJ1-3	.	TRBV27	.	TGTGCCAGCAGTAGAGGTGGTTTGGCTGGAAACACCATATATTTT	CASSRGGLAGNTIYF
TRBJ2-1	TRBD2	TRBV24-1	.	TGTGCCACCAGTGATCGACCCACTAGCGGCTCCTACAATGAGCAGTTCTTC	CATSDRPTSGSYNEQFF
TRBJ2-2	.	TRBV7-2	.	TGTGCCAGCAGCTTAGCGCGAGGCACCGGGGAGCTGTTTTTT	CASSLARGTGELFF
TRBJ2-5	.	TRBV5-8	.	TGTGCCAGCAGCTTGAGCGTAAAGACCCAGTACTTC	CASSLSVKTQYF
TRBJ1-6	TRBD1	TRBV30	.	TGTGCCTGGAGCGCAGGACAGGGGAATTCACCCCTCCACTTT	CAWSAGQGNSPLHF
TRBJ2-1	TRBD1	TRBV7-3	.	TGTGCCAGCAGCTTAACGTACAGGGGACGGAGTGAGCAGTTCTTC	CASSLTYRGRSEQFF
TRBJ1-2	.	TRBV4-1	few	TGCGCCAGCAGCCAAGAAAAGGGAGTGGCCTATGGCTACACCTTC	CASSQEKGVAYGYTF
TRBJ2-7	.	TRBV15	.	TGTGCCACCAGCAGAGATCCCACTCCCCTCTACGAGCAGTACTTC	CATSRDPTPLYEQYF
TRBJ2-2	.	TRBV25-1	.	TGTGCCAGCACGGCGGATGGGGGGACCGGGGAGCTGTTTTTT	CASTADGGTGELFF
TRBJ1-2	.	TRBV14	.	TGTGCCAGCAGCCACAGGGATTCTAACTATGGCTACACCTTC	CASSHRDSNYGYTF
TRBJ2-1	.	TRBV7-3	.	TGTGCCAGCAGCTTAGGGCCACTCAGCTCCTACAATGAGCAGTTCTTC	CASSLGPLSSYNEQFF
TRBJ1-4	TRBD1	TRBV3-1/TRBV3-2	.	TGTGCCAGCAGCCCGGTAGGACAGGGGACAAATGAAAAACTGTTTTTT	CASSPVGQGTNEKLFF
TRBJ2-1	.	TRBV2	few	TGTGCCAGCACCTCCGCAACCCACTGGAATGAGCAGTTCTTC	CASTSATHWNEQFF
TRBJ1-2	.	TRBV7-3	.	TGTGCCAGCAGCTCACAGGTTGGGTATGGCTACACCTTC	CASSSQVGYGYTF
TRBJ1-2	.	TRBV14	.	TGTGCCAGCAGCCAGTCCGGGACTTCTTTTGGCTACACCTTC	CASSQSGTSFGYTF
TRBJ2-1	.	TRBV11-3	.	TGTGCCAGCAGCTTAGAAACTGCCATCGAGCAGTTCTTC	CASSLETAIEQFF
TRBJ2-5	.	TRBV9	.	TGTGCCAGCAGCGCCCGGCTGGGCTGGGGGGTCGGCCAAGAGACCCAGTACTTC	CASSARLGWGVGQETQYF
TRBJ1-5	TRBD1	TRBV19	.	TGTGCCAGTAGTGAGACAGGGGGGAATCAGCCCCAGCATTTT	CASSETGGNQPQHF
TRBJ2-1	TRBD1	TRBV7-9	once	TGTGCCAGCAGCTTAGAGACAGGGCTAAAATACAATGAGCAGTTCTTC	CASSLETGLKYNEQFF
TRBJ1-3	.	TRBV6-1	once	TGTGCCAGCACCACTGTAGGGGCTGGAAACACCATATATTTT	CASTTVGAGNTIYF
TRBJ2-5	TRBD1	TRBV7-3	.	TGTGCCAGCAGCAAAGGGACAGGGAGTCAAGAGACCCAGTACTTC	CASSKGTGSQETQYF
TRBJ2-1	TRBD2	TRBV4-2	.	TGTGCCAGCAGCCAAGGGGCGGGGGGAAGCAATGAGCAGTTCTTC	CASSQGAGGSNEQFF
TRBJ1-1	.	TRBV7-3	once	TGTGCCAGCAGCGAAGGGGTGAACACTGAAGCTTTCTTT	CASSEGVNTEAFF